Presented here are 19 T cell receptor beta chains from one specimen sequenced in a study of shared clonotypes between healthy human individuals. Positively selected for CCR7, the CD45RO-negative cells used as naive CD8 cells excluded terminally differentiated effector memory CD45RA+ cells. Clones were sequenced by immunoSEQ multiplex PCR, and TCRdb holds only the in-frame ones, with some missing. The sample holds 1.5 million to 2.5 million clones, 85% to 95% seen once. The sequenced sample was naive CD8+ T cells sorted from blood. These TCRs come from a man between 18 and 29 years old in good health.

This rearrangement joins TRBV4-1 to TRBJ2-1, with TRBD2 matching 8 bases. Germline V CDR1 and CDR2: MGHRA, YSYEKL. The CDR3 spans 16 residues. After removal of 0 bases from V and 3 bases from J, the junction contained 4 bases not matched to a gene. CDR3 nucleotides: TGCGCCAGCAGCCAAGATCCGAGCGGGGGCTACAATGAGCAGTTCTTC. Protein: CASSQDPSGGYNEQFF.

The chain employs TRBV28 and TRBJ1-5, with TRBD1 matching 8 bases. Germline trimming cut 5 bases from V and 9 bases from J; bases unmatched to any gene: 9. Germline V lookup: CDR1 MDHEN, CDR2 SYDVKM. There are 14 residues in the CDR3. The CDR3 DNA reads TGTGCCAGCAGTCCACAGGGGGGAGGAGGGCCCCAGCATTTT. Translated: CASSPQGGGGPQHF.

The chain has TRBV21-1 and TRBJ2-2. TRBV21-1 is recorded as a pseudogene. The CDR3 loop spans 19 amino acids. The CDR3 here is CASSKGNIRIGSNTGELFF. Written as DNA, the CDR3 is TGTGCCAGCAGCAAAGGAAATATTAGGATTGGGTCGAACACCGGGGAGCTGTTTTTT.

V and J are TRBV7-9 and TRBJ2-5, with TRBD1 identical over 7 bases. Germline V gene sequence: CDR1 SEHNR, CDR2 FQNEAQ (reference sequence). This CDR3 has 14 amino acids. Losses at the gene ends were 5 bases for V and 2 bases for J; bases not matched to a gene: 5. CDR3 sequence reads: CASSVNRGQETQYF. CDR3 bases: TGTGCCAGCAGCGTCAACAGGGGTCAAGAGACCCAGTACTTC.

The CDR3 here is CASSAGPPNEQFF. Written as DNA, the CDR3 is TGTGCCAGCTCCGCCGGGCCTCCTAATGAGCAGTTCTTC. This chain uses TRBV27 with TRBJ2-1; D is uncertain. From germline, CDR1 is MNHEY and CDR2 SMNVEV (reference sequence). V lost 8 bases and J lost 7, with 15 bases in between. This CDR3 comprises 13 residues.

The V call is TRBV14, the J call TRBJ2-5; TRBD1 matches at 7 bases. Germline trimming cut 4 bases from V and 5 bases from J; bases unmatched to any gene: 7. Germline CDR1 SGHDN, CDR2 FVKESK. The length of the CDR3 is 14 residues. The DNA of the CDR3 is TGTGCCAGCAGCCGAACAGGGGAAATGGAGACCCAGTACTTC. Translating gives CASSRTGEMETQYF.

The genes are TRBV19 and TRBJ1-4; 12 nucleotides align to TRBD1. The CDR3 runs to 16 residues. The V and J ends lost 4 bases and 7 bases, in that order; junction bases with no gene match: 7. CDR1 is LNHDA and CDR2 is SQIVND in the germline V gene (reference sequence). The CDR3 nucleotides are TGTGCCAGTAGTACACGACCGGGACAGGGGGCTGAAAAACTGTTTTTT. Encoded protein: CASSTRPGQGAEKLFF.

The rearrangement links TRBV4-3 to TRBJ2-1; D possibly corresponds to TRBD2 (6 bases). Germline lookup yields CDR1 LGHNA and CDR2 YSLEER. V dropped 0 bases and J dropped 5 bases, with 14 bases sitting between them. The CDR3 has 16 residues. CDR3 coding DNA: TGCGCCAGCAGCCAAGATTCGGGAGTCAAGGACAATGAGCAGTTCTTC. Protein product: CASSQDSGVKDNEQFF.

This chain links TRBV30 with TRBJ2-6, with a tentative D call TRBD1 (6 bases). The V gene's germline CDR1 is GTSNPN and CDR2 SVGIG (reference sequence). The CDR3 sequence is 18 residues long. V dropped 3 bases and J dropped 0 bases, with 18 bases sitting between them. CDR3 in amino acids: CAWSLLGTLSSGANVLTF. The CDR3 bases are TGTGCCTGGAGCCTACTTGGGACATTGAGCTCTGGGGCCAACGTCCTGACTTTC.

The chain recombines TRBV4-1 with TRBJ2-7; D unresolved. CDR1 and CDR2 from the germline V gene are MGHRA and YSYEKL. CDR3 length equals 16 residues. V was shortened by 1 base and J by 0 bases, with 13 bases between the two germline ends. Here the CDR3 DNA reads TGCGCCAGCAGCCAAGGGGCGATCCCTAGCTCCTACGAGCAGTACTTC. Translating it yields CASSQGAIPSSYEQYF.

This chain links TRBV25-1 with TRBJ2-5, with D tentatively TRBD2 (6 bases). With 4 bases removed from V and 9 bases from J, the gap between germline ends came to 18 bases. CDR3 length: 14 amino acids. Per the germline V gene, CDR1 is MGHDK and CDR2 is SYGVNS. In DNA form, the CDR3 reads TGTGCCAGCAGTGTTGACTGGGGCGGGGAGGCCCAGTACTTC. Protein product: CASSVDWGGEAQYF.

Regarding this clone: This CDR3 is also generated by other DNA sequences in the sample. The CDR3, as DNA: TGTGCCAGCAGTTTAGGGACAGGGGGTCGCGAAAAACTGTTTTTT. Translating it yields CASSLGTGGREKLFF. The chain employs TRBV27 and TRBJ1-4; 11 positions agree with TRBD1. The junction had 4 bases not matched to a gene; V was cut back by 2 bases and J by 8 bases. From germline, CDR1 is MNHEY and CDR2 SMNVEV (reference sequence). The CDR3 is 15 amino acids.

This rearrangement joins TRBV27 to TRBJ2-1, with D unresolved. There are 14 residues in the CDR3. Germline lookup yields CDR1 MNHEY and CDR2 SMNVEV (reference sequence). V was trimmed by 5 bases and J by 8 bases, leaving 16 bases between them. CDR3 in amino acids: CASSQLGVAHEQFF. DNA for the CDR3: TGTGCCAGCAGTCAACTTGGTGTTGCGCATGAGCAGTTCTTC.

This chain links TRBV7-2 with TRBJ2-7; 12 nucleotides line up with TRBD2. The CDR3 covers 15 residues. From germline, CDR1 is SGHTA and CDR2 FQGNSA. The junction had 3 bases not matched to a gene; V was cut back by 5 bases and J by 1 base. CDR3 sequence (DNA): TGTGCCAGCAGCATACTAGCGGGAGGTTCCTACGAGCAGTACTTC. Residues: CASSILAGGSYEQYF.

This clone showed up just once. The chain combines TRBV9 with TRBJ2-1; D is uncertain. In germline, CDR1 is SGDLS, CDR2 YYNGEE. V lost 0 bases, J lost 2 bases, and 9 bases lay in between. The CDR3 contains 15 residues. The CDR3, as DNA: TGTGCCAGCAGCGTAGTGGCAGCTGCCTACAATGAGCAGTTCTTC. Residues: CASSVVAAAYNEQFF.

This clone has just a few counts. The rearrangement joins TRBV10-3 to TRBJ1-2, with no clear D. The germline V gene has CDR1 ENHRY and CDR2 SYGVKD. V dropped 3 bases and J dropped 6 bases, with 17 bases sitting between them. The CDR3 loop spans 15 amino acids. The CDR3 nucleotides are TGTGCCATCAGTGATAGTTTCGGCCGTCTCGATGGCTACACCTTC. Translated: CAISDSFGRLDGYTF.

This clone was picked up one time. The chain carries TRBV6-6 and TRBJ1-2; a weak D match, TRBD1 (5 bases). V lost 6 bases and J 5 bases, leaving 13 bases between the germline ends. Germline lookup yields CDR1 MNHNY and CDR2 SVGAGI (reference sequence). The CDR3 spans 13 residues. The DNA for the CDR3 is TGTGCCAGCAGCGGCGGGACGGCATATGGCTACACCTTC. Its translation is CASSGGTAYGYTF.

With regard to this clone: Other nucleotide sequences from this sample produce the same CDR3. This CDR3 is CASSLGGSGNTIYF. The CDR3 nucleotides are TGTGCCAGCAGCTTAGGGGGGTCTGGAAACACCATATATTTT. The chain uses TRBV7-9 and TRBJ1-3; D is possibly TRBD1 (5 bases). Trimming removed 1 base from V and 1 base from J, with 5 bases in between. There are 14 residues in the CDR3. Germline lookup yields CDR1 SEHNR and CDR2 FQNEAQ (reference sequence). Complete variable domain (other parts from reference TRBV7-9 and TRBJ1-3): DTGVSQNPRHKITKRGQNVTFRCDPISEHNRLYWYRQTLGQGPEFLTYFQNEAQLEKSRLLSDRFSAERPKGSFSTLEIQRTEQGDSAMYLCASSLGGSGNTIYFGEGSWLTVV.

This chain links TRBV7-9 with TRBJ1-1; D is unclear. In germline, CDR1 is SEHNR, CDR2 FQNEAQ (reference sequence). The V and J ends lost 7 bases and 3 bases respectively, with 24 bases between them. The CDR3 sequence is 17 residues long. CDR3 nucleotide sequence: TGTGCCAGCATGGGTCTCTGGGCCTCAGCGGCGGACACTGAAGCTTTCTTT. Its translation: CASMGLWASAADTEAFF.